Listed below are T cell receptor beta chains from one sample, sequenced in a study of identical twins. MiXCR was run by TCRdb on the 5' RACE reads, yielding one entry per CDR3 protein. The sample records about 250,000 distinct CDR3 sequences, 11% to 15% being singletons. Specimen: memory (CD45RO+) T cells sorted from blood. The receptors stem from a woman aged 18-29 years in good health. Both conserved end residues are part of each CDR3. A D gene is named only where the DNA matches it firmly. A clone size is listed for some rows: how often the clone was seen (once, few, many), or a class if it is expanded.

D gene: .; V gene: TRBV5-1; J gene: TRBJ2-1; clone size: many; CDR3 protein: CASSLLPSYNEQFF; CDR3 DNA: TGCGCCAGCAGCTTGCTTCCCTCCTACAATGAGCAGTTCTTC
D gene: TRBD2; V gene: TRBV2; J gene: TRBJ2-3; clone size: .; CDR3 protein: CASTSPGLAAPDTQYF; CDR3 DNA: TGTGCCAGCACTAGTCCGGGACTAGCGGCCCCAGATACGCAGTATTTT
D gene: TRBD2; V gene: TRBV20-1; J gene: TRBJ2-3; clone size: .; CDR3 protein: CSASPPSGDTQYF; CDR3 DNA: TGCAGTGCTAGTCCCCCTAGCGGGGATACGCAGTATTTT
D gene: TRBD1; V gene: TRBV29-1; J gene: TRBJ1-1; clone size: many; CDR3 protein: CSVDRTGTTEAFF; CDR3 DNA: TGCAGCGTTGATAGGACAGGGACCACTGAAGCTTTCTTT
D gene: .; V gene: TRBV9; J gene: TRBJ2-1; clone size: few; CDR3 protein: CASSPGVYNEQFF; CDR3 DNA: TGTGCCAGCAGCCCCGGGGTATACAATGAGCAGTTCTTC
D gene: .; V gene: TRBV7-8; J gene: TRBJ1-1; clone size: .; CDR3 protein: CASSWRQQSLPFF; CDR3 DNA: TGTGCCAGCAGCTGGAGACAGCAATCCTTGCCTTTCTTT
D gene: TRBD2; V gene: TRBV6-1; J gene: TRBJ2-1; clone size: .; CDR3 protein: CASRGAGVPRNEQFF; CDR3 DNA: TGTGCCAGCAGAGGAGCGGGAGTCCCCCGCAATGAGCAGTTCTTC
D gene: TRBD2; V gene: TRBV5-1; J gene: TRBJ2-3; clone size: .; CDR3 protein: CASSLYLAGGRTDTQYF; CDR3 DNA: TGCGCCAGCAGCTTGTACTTAGCGGGGGGGCGCACAGATACGCAGTATTTT
D gene: .; V gene: TRBV15; J gene: TRBJ1-1; clone size: few; CDR3 protein: CATSRDVPNTEAFF; CDR3 DNA: TGTGCCACCAGCAGAGATGTTCCGAACACTGAAGCTTTCTTT
D gene: TRBD1; V gene: TRBV5-1; J gene: TRBJ2-3; clone size: many; CDR3 protein: CASSPRGQGSVDTQYF; CDR3 DNA: TGCGCCAGCAGCCCGAGGGGACAGGGGAGCGTGGATACGCAGTATTTT
D gene: .; V gene: TRBV27; J gene: TRBJ2-7; clone size: few; CDR3 protein: CASSLSVRGPYEQYF; CDR3 DNA: TGTGCCAGCAGTTTATCGGTCCGGGGTCCCTACGAGCAGTACTTC
D gene: .; V gene: TRBV6-5; J gene: TRBJ1-5; clone size: .; CDR3 protein: CASSYVPNQPQHF; CDR3 DNA: TGTGCCAGCAGTTATGTCCCCAATCAGCCCCAGCATTTT
D gene: .; V gene: TRBV6-1; J gene: TRBJ2-1; clone size: few; CDR3 protein: CASSRHRAVGAGDNEQFF; CDR3 DNA: TGTGCCAGCAGCCGCCACCGGGCGGTTGGGGCCGGCGACAATGAGCAGTTCTTC
D gene: .; V gene: TRBV6-1; J gene: TRBJ2-1; clone size: .; CDR3 protein: CASRFRDYNEQFF; CDR3 DNA: TGTGCCAGCAGGTTTAGGGATTACAATGAGCAGTTCTTC
D gene: .; V gene: TRBV7-9; J gene: TRBJ2-5; clone size: many; CDR3 protein: CASGEWTQYF; CDR3 DNA: TGTGCCAGCGGGGAGTGGACCCAGTACTTC
D gene: .; V gene: TRBV9; J gene: TRBJ2-7; clone size: few; CDR3 protein: CASSVAPRVEQYF; CDR3 DNA: TGTGCCAGCAGCGTAGCGCCTAGGGTCGAGCAGTACTTC
D gene: .; V gene: TRBV6-5; J gene: TRBJ2-7; clone size: many; CDR3 protein: CASSNAGTKQYF; CDR3 DNA: TGTGCCAGCAGTAACGCGGGGACAAAGCAGTACTTC
D gene: TRBD1; V gene: TRBV20-1; J gene: TRBJ2-1; clone size: many; CDR3 protein: CSARTSTGNEQFF; CDR3 DNA: TGCAGTGCTAGAACGTCGACAGGGAATGAGCAGTTCTTC
D gene: TRBD1; V gene: TRBV30; J gene: TRBJ2-7; clone size: .; CDR3 protein: CAWSVPGWDRGRQGVEQYF; CDR3 DNA: TGTGCCTGGAGTGTACCCGGGTGGGACAGGGGCCGACAAGGGGTCGAGCAGTACTTC